What follows are 7 T cell receptor beta chains derived from one specimen sequenced in a study of cytomegalovirus exposure and HLA in healthy donors. A multiplex PCR was run with 60 Vbeta primers and 13 Jbeta primers. Assay: immunoSEQ multiplex PCR; the TCRdb copy retains only in-frame clones and omits some. The repertoire includes more than 85,000 clones, approximately 77% of them detected once, and over 12% sits in the top ten. The sample comprised PBMCs. The receptors stem from a male donor in good health and CMV-seropositive.

This chain joins TRBV5-1 and TRBJ2-7; no definite D call. Germline CDR1 is SGHRS and CDR2 is YFSETQ. V was clipped by 1 base and J by 3 bases, with 8 bases between them. The CDR3 runs to 13 residues. CDR3 residues: CASSLSLNYEQYF. The CDR3, as DNA: TGCGCCAGCAGCTTGTCCCTAAACTACGAGCAGTACTTC. Using reference TRBV5-1 and TRBJ2-7 for the parts outside the CDR3, the full variable domain is KAGVTQTPRYLIKTRGQQVTLSCSPISGHRSVSWYQQTPGQGLQFLFEYFSETQRNKGNFPGRFSGRQFSNSRSEMNVSTLELGDSALYLCASSLSLNYEQYFGPGTRLTVT.

The chain recombines TRBV6-4 with TRBJ2-3, with no clear D. Germline CDR1 reads MRHNA; CDR2 reads SNTAGT. Trimming left V 2 bases short and J 2 bases short, with 11 bases between. The CDR3 contains 15 residues. This CDR3 reads CASSDGEASTDTQYF. CDR3 DNA: TGTGCCAGCAGTGACGGTGAGGCTTCCACAGATACGCAGTATTTT.

The CDR3 is CASSQILAGGSNTQYF. The CDR3, as DNA: TGTGCCAGCAGCCAAATACTAGCGGGGGGTTCTAATACGCAGTATTTT. V is TRBV4-2 and J is TRBJ2-3; 12 bases line up with TRBD2. Trimming cost V 2 bases and J 7 bases; bases outside gene matches: 7. The CDR3 spans 16 residues. Germline assignment: CDR1 LGHNA and CDR2 YNFKEQ.

For the CDR3, the DNA is TGTGCCAGCAGCTTAGTTTTTGGGGCGTACAATGAGCAGTTCTTC. It is translated as CASSLVFGAYNEQFF. The chain combines TRBV7-2 with TRBJ2-1; D is possibly TRBD1 (5 bases). Germline CDR1 reads SGHTA; CDR2 reads FQGNSA. The length of the CDR3 is 15 residues. With 1 base removed from V and 4 bases from J, the gap between germline ends came to 11 bases.

This rearrangement joins TRBV4-3 to TRBJ2-5; D unresolved. The CDR3 is made up of 13 amino acids. Per germline, CDR1 LGHNA and CDR2 YSLEER. V was shortened by 0 bases and J by 4 bases, with 6 bases between the two germline ends. The CDR3 nucleotides are TGCGCCAGCAGCCAAGAAGTGGCAGAGACCCAGTACTTC. Amino acid sequence: CASSQEVAETQYF.

The chain couples TRBV30 to TRBJ2-7; TRBD1 is a possible D gene (6 bases). This CDR3 region has 17 residues. Germline V gene sequence: CDR1 GTSNPN, CDR2 SVGIG (reference sequence). V lost 3 bases, J lost 0 bases, and 21 bases lay in between. CDR3: CAWRKDSGLYSSYEQYF. The CDR3 DNA sequence: TGTGCCTGGAGGAAGGACAGCGGTTTGTATAGCTCCTACGAGCAGTACTTC.

V and J are TRBV6-6 and TRBJ1-1; a weak D match, TRBD1 (5 bases). Germline-derived CDR1 and CDR2 are MNHNY and SVGAGI (reference sequence). The CDR3 is 13 amino acids. V dropped 7 bases and J dropped 4 bases, with 13 bases sitting between them. CDR3 nucleotide sequence: TGTGCCAGCATGAGCGGGGCGGGCACTGAAGCTTTCTTT. Its protein is CASMSGAGTEAFF.